The next 11 T cell receptor beta chains were all read from a single sample in a study of cytomegalovirus exposure and HLA in healthy donors. The PCR had 60 Vbeta and 13 Jbeta primers. Sequencing was performed with immunoSEQ multiplex PCR; in TCRdb, only in-frame clones are kept and a portion is missing. The table shows 200,000 or so clones, with less than 85% occurring only once. The material sequenced was PBMCs. All receptors come from a girl aged 2 to 10 in good health and CMV-seronegative.

The chain joins TRBV5-1 to TRBJ1-1; possibly TRBD1 for D (6 bases). With 0 bases removed from V and 1 base from J, the gap between germline ends came to 16 bases. This CDR3 has 17 residues. Germline V gene data show CDR1 as SGHRS and CDR2 as YFSETQ. The CDR3 spells CASSLGRGNMRNTEAFF. Here the CDR3 DNA reads TGCGCCAGCAGCTTGGGCAGGGGTAATATGAGGAACACTGAAGCTTTCTTT.

The rearrangement links TRBV5-1 to TRBJ1-2; D uncertain. Trimming removed 2 bases from V and 14 bases from J, with 19 bases in between. Germline CDR1 reads SGHRS; CDR2 reads YFSETQ. The CDR3 length is 13 residues. The CDR3 protein is CASSLVETGLKTF. In nucleotides, the CDR3 is TGCGCCAGCAGCTTAGTCGAAACGGGATTGAAGACCTTC. The complete variable domain, with remaining parts taken from reference TRBV5-1 and TRBJ1-2, reads KAGVTQTPRYLIKTRGQQVTLSCSPISGHRSVSWYQQTPGQGLQFLFEYFSETQRNKGNFPGRFSGRQFSNSRSEMNVSTLELGDSALYLCASSLVETGLKTFGSGTRLTVV.

The CDR3 protein is CASSSGVQPQHF. In DNA, the CDR3 is TGTGCCAGCAGTTCAGGGGTGCAGCCCCAGCATTTT. This sequence joins TRBV5-6 and TRBJ1-5; perhaps TRBD1 as D (6 bases). This CDR3 is built from 12 residues. From germline, CDR1 is SGHDT and CDR2 YYEEEE. V lost 5 bases, J lost 7 bases, and 10 bases lay in between. The whole variable domain, remainder taken from reference TRBV5-6 and TRBJ1-5, is DAGVTQSPTHLIKTRGQQVTLRCSPKSGHDTVSWYQQALGQGPQFIFQYYEEEERQRGNFPDRFSGHQFPNYSSELNVNALLLGDSALYLCASSSGVQPQHFGDGTRLSIL.

The chain has TRBV6-5 and TRBJ1-6; 9 bases map to TRBD1. CDR3 length: 16 amino acids. Trimming cost V 0 bases and J 13 bases; bases outside gene matches: 10. Germline lookup yields CDR1 MNHEY and CDR2 SVGAGI. The CDR3 bases are TGTGCCAGCAGTTACTCGGGACAGGGTAGCGGCGGTCCCCTCCACTTT. This codes for CASSYSGQGSGGPLHF.

J is TRBJ1-1 and V is TRBV11-3; TRBD1 might be the D (5 bases). Germline CDR1 SGHNT, CDR2 YENEEA. V was pared by 4 bases and J by 5 bases, with 11 bases between. The CDR3 runs 13 residues. CDR3 amino acids: CASSSQGRTEAFF. The CDR3 DNA reads as TGTGCCAGCAGCTCTCAGGGTCGGACTGAAGCTTTCTTT.

V gene TRBV9 combines with J gene TRBJ1-2; TRBD1 aligns across 7 bases. Germline loops: CDR1 SGDLS, CDR2 YYNGEE. There are 14 residues in the CDR3. The junction had 7 bases not matched to a gene; V was cut back by 4 bases and J by 4 bases. The CDR3 coding sequence is TGTGCCAGCAGCAAACAGGGGCCAGGCTATGGCTACACCTTC. This sequence encodes CASSKQGPGYGYTF.

V gene TRBV5-6 combines with J gene TRBJ1-1; 7 nucleotides align to TRBD1. Germline CDR1 SGHDT, CDR2 YYEEEE. The CDR3 spans 14 residues. Losses at the gene ends were 4 bases for V and 6 bases for J; bases not matched to a gene: 9. In nucleotides, the CDR3 is TGTGCCAGCAGCCTGCGACAGGGAAGGGCTGAAGCTTTCTTT. Protein product: CASSLRQGRAEAFF.

The CDR3 loop reads CASSLGGGRVYEQYF. The CDR3, as DNA: TGTGCCAGCAGCCTCGGCGGCGGGAGGGTCTACGAGCAGTACTTC. The V gene is TRBV4-2, the J gene TRBJ2-7, with 9 positions matching TRBD2. J gave up 3 bases and V 4 bases, and 7 bases lay outside the gene matches. Germline CDR1 reads LGHNA; CDR2 reads YNFKEQ. CDR3 length: 15 amino acids.

The V call is TRBV21-1, the J call TRBJ1-3. TRBV21-1 is a pseudogene segment. This CDR3 region has 15 residues. CDR3 DNA sequence: TGTGCCAGCAGAACGGGTCGAAGAGAATGGGACACCATATATTTT. Translation: CASRTGRREWDTIYF.

This chain joins TRBV7-3 and TRBJ2-1, with 10 positions matching TRBD2. V dropped 5 bases and J dropped 7; count of bases not matched to a gene: 2. The germline V gene encodes CDR1 SGHTA and CDR2 FQGTGA. The CDR3 totals 13 residues. The CDR3 loop is CASSVAGGNEQFF. As DNA, the CDR3 is TGTGCCAGCAGCGTAGCGGGGGGAAATGAGCAGTTCTTC. Filled out from reference TRBV7-3 and TRBJ2-1, the complete variable domain reads GAGVSQTPSNKVTEKGKYVELRCDPISGHTALYWYRQSLGQGPEFLIYFQGTGAADDSGLPNDRFFAVRPEGSVSTLKIQRTERGDSAVYLCASSVAGGNEQFFGPGTRLTVL.

The chain has TRBV19 and TRBJ1-5; 9 nucleotides line up with TRBD1. The CDR3 has 13 residues. V lost 7 bases to trimming and J lost 5 bases; unmatched junction nucleotides: 3. CDR1 is LNHDA, CDR2 SQIVND, per germline (reference sequence). The CDR3, as DNA: TGTGCCAGTAAGGACAGGGGATATCAGCCCCAGCATTTT. Its protein product is CASKDRGYQPQHF.